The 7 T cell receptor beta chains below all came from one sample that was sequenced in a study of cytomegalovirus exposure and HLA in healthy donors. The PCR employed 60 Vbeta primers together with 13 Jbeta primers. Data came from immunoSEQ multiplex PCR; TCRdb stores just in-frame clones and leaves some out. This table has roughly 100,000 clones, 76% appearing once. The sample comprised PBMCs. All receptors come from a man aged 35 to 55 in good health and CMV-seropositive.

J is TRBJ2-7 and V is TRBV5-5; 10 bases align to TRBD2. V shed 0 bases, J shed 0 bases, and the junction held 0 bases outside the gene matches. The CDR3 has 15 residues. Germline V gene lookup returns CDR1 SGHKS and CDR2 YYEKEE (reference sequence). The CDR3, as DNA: TGTGCCAGCAGCTTGGCTAGCGGGAGCTCCTACGAGCAGTACTTC. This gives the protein CASSLASGSSYEQYF.

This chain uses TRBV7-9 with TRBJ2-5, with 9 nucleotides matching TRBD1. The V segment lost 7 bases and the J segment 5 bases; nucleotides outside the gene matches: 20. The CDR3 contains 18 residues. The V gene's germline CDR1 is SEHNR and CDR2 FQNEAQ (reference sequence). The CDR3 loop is CASISGDRDRSRRETQYF. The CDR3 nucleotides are TGTGCCAGCATCTCTGGGGACAGGGACCGTTCTCGTAGGGAGACCCAGTACTTC.

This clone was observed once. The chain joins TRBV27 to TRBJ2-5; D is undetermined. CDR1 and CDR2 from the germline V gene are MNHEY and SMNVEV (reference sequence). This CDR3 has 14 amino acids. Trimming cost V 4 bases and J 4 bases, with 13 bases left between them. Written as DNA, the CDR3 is TGTGCCAGCAGTTCCACTAAGTCCGGAGAGACCCAGTACTTC. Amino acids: CASSSTKSGETQYF.

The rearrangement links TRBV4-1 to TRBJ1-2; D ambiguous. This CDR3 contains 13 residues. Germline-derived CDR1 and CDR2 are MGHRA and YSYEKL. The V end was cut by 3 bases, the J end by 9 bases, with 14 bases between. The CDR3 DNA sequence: TGCGCCAGCAGCCAGACGGACTGGGGAAGCTACACCTTC. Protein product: CASSQTDWGSYTF.

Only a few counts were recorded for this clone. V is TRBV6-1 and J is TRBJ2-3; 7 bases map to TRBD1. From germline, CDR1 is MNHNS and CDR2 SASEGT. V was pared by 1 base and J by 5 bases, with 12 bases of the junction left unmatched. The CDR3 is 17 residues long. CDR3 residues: CASSEVRFSGGGDTQYF. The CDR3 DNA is TGTGCCAGCAGTGAAGTAAGATTCTCAGGGGGTGGAGATACGCAGTATTTT.

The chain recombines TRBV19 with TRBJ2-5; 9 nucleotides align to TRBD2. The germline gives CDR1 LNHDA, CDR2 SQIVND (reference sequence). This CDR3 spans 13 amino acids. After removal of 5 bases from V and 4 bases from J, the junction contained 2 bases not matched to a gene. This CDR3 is CASSAGLAETQYF. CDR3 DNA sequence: TGTGCCAGTAGTGCGGGACTAGCAGAGACCCAGTACTTC.

CDR3 DNA: TGTGCCAGCAGTCTCGCTTTGGGGAGCCGGGAGCTGTTTTTT. As protein: CASSLALGSRELFF. The chain combines TRBV7-2 with TRBJ2-2; a weak D match, TRBD2 (5 bases). Germline values: CDR1 SGHTA, CDR2 FQGNSA. Trimming cost V 6 bases and J 9 bases, with 17 bases left between them. The CDR3 is 14 amino acids.